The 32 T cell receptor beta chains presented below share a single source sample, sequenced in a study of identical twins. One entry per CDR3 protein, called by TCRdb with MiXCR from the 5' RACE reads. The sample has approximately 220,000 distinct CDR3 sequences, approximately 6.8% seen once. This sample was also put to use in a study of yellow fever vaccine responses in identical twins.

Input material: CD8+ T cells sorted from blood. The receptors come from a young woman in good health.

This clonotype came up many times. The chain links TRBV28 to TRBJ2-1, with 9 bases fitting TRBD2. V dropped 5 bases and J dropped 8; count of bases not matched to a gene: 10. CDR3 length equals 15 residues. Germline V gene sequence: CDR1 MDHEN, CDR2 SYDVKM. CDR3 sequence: CASSPSSGKVYEQFF. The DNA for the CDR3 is TGTGCCAGCAGTCCGTCTAGCGGGAAGGTCTATGAGCAGTTCTTC.

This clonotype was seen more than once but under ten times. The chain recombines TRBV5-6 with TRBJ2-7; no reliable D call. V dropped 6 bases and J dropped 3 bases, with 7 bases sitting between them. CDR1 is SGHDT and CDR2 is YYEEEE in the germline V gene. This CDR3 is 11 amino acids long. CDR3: CASNSGYEQYF. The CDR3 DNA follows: TGTGCCAGCAACTCAGGCTACGAGCAGTACTTC. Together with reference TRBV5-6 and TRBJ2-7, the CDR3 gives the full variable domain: DAGVTQSPTHLIKTRGQQVTLRCSPKSGHDTVSWYQQALGQGPQFIFQYYEEEERQRGNFPDRFSGHQFPNYSSELNVNALLLGDSALYLCASNSGYEQYFGPGTRLTVT.

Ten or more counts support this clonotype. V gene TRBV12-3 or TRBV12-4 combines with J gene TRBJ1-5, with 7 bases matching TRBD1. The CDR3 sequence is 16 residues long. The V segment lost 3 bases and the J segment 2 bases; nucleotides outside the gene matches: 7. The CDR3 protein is CASSFTGAGGNQPQHF. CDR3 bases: TGTGCCAGCAGTTTCACAGGGGCGGGGGGCAATCAGCCCCAGCATTTT.

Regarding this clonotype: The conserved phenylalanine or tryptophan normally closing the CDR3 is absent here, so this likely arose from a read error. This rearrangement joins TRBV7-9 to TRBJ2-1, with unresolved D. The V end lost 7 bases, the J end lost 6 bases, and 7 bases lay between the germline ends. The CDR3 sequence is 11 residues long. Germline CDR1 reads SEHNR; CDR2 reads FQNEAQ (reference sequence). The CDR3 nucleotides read TGTGCCAGCAACCTCCCCAATGAGCAGTTCTTA. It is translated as CASNLPNEQFL.

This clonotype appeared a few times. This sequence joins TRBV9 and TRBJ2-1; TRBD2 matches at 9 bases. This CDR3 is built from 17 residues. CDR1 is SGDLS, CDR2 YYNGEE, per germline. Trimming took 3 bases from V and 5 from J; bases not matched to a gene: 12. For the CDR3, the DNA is TGTGCCAGCAGCGATTCCGGGGGGCGGGAGGGCCACAATGAGCAGTTCTTC. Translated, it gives CASSDSGGREGHNEQFF.

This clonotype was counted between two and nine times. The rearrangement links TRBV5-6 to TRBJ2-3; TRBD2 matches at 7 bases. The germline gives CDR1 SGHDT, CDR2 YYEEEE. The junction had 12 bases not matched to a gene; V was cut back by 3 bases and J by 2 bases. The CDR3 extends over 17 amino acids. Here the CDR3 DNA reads TGTGCCAGCAGCTCCTTCGCCAGCGGGGCATTCACAGATACGCAGTATTTT. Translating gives CASSSFASGAFTDTQYF.

The CDR3 DNA follows: TGTGCCAGTAGCTTTATATGGGGCAGTGGTCCTACCTACAATGAGCAGTTCTTC. Protein product: CASSFIWGSGPTYNEQFF. The chain has TRBV19 and TRBJ2-1, with a weak D call TRBD1 (5 bases). Germline V lookup: CDR1 LNHDA, CDR2 SQIVND (reference sequence). The CDR3 extends over 18 amino acids. Trimming removed 6 bases at V and 2 bases at J, with 23 bases between.

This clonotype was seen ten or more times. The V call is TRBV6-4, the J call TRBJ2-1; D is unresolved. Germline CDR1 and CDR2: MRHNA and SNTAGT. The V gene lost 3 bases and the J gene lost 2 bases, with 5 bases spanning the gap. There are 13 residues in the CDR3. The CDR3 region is CASSESAYNEQFF. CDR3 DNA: TGTGCCAGCAGTGAGTCAGCCTACAATGAGCAGTTCTTC.

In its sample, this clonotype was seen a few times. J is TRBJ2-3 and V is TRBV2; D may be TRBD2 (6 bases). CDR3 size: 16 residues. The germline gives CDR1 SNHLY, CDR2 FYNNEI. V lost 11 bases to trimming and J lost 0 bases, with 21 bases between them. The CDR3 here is CAQTRTKEASTDTQYF. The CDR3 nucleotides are TGTGCCCAAACTCGGACTAAAGAAGCTAGCACAGATACGCAGTATTTT.

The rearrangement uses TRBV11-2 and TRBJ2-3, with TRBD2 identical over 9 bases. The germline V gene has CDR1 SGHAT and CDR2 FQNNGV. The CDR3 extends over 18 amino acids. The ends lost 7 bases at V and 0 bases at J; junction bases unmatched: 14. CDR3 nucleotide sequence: TGTGCCAGCACCCAAGGGGGGCTAGCGGGATCTAGCACAGATACGCAGTATTTT. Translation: CASTQGGLAGSSTDTQYF.

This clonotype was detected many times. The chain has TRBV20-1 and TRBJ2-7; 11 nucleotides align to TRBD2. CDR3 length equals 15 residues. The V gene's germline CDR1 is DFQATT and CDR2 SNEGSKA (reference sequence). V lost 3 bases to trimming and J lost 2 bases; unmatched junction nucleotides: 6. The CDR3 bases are TGCAGTGCTAGTAGTAGCGGGGGGGCTCCCTACGAGCAGTACGTC. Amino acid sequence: CSASSSGGAPYEQYV.

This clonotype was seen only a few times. The CDR3 region is CASSFSGVSQPQHF. CDR3 sequence (DNA): TGTGCCAGCAGTTTCTCAGGGGTGAGTCAGCCCCAGCATTTT. The gene calls are TRBV28 and TRBJ1-5; perhaps TRBD1 as D (6 bases). V gave up 3 bases and J gave up 6 bases, with 12 bases separating them. The CDR3 runs to 14 residues. In germline, CDR1 is MDHEN, CDR2 SYDVKM.

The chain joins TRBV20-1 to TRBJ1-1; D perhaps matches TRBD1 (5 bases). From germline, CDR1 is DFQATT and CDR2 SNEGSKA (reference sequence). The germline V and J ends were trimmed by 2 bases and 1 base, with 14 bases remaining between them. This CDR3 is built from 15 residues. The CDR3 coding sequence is TGCAGTGCTAGACCTCCGGACGGGGGGAACACTGAAGCTTTCTTT. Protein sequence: CSARPPDGGNTEAFF.

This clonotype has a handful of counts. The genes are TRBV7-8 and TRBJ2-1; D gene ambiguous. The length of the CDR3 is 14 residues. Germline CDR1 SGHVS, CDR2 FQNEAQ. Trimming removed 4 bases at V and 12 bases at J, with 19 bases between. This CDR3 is CASSYTIGPDGQFF. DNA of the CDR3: TGTGCCAGCAGCTACACTATTGGACCAGATGGGCAGTTCTTC.

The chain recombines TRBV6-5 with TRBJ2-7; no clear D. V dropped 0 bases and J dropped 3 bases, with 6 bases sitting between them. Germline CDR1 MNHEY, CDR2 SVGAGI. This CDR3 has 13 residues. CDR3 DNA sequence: TGTGCCAGCAGTTACTCGATAGGCTACGAGCAGTACTTC. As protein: CASSYSIGYEQYF.

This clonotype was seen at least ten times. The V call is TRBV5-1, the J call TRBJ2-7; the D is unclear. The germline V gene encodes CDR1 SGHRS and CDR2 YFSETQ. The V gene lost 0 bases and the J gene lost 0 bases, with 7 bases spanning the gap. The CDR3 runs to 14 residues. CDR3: CASSLGPSSYEQYV. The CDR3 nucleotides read TGCGCCAGCAGCTTGGGGCCGAGCTCCTACGAGCAGTACGTC.

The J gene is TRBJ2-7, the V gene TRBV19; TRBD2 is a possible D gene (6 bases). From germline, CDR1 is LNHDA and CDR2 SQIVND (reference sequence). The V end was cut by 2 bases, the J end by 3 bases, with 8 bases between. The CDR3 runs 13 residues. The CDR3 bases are TGTGCCAGTAGTATAACCGGGGGCTACGAGCAGTACGTC. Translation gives CASSITGGYEQYV.

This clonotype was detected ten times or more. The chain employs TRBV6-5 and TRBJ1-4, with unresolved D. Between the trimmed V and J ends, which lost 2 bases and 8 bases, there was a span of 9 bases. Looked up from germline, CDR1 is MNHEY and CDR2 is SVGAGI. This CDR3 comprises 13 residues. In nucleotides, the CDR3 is TGTGCCAGCAGTTACCTGGACGGCGAAAAACTGTTTTTT. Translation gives CASSYLDGEKLFF.

Here the CDR3 DNA reads TGTGCCAGCAGTTACGACAGGGGGTTTGCAAAACTGTTTTTT. Translating gives CASSYDRGFAKLFF. The V and J genes are TRBV27 and TRBJ1-4, with 9 nucleotides matching TRBD1. The trim removed 4 bases at V and 10 bases at J, leaving 7 bases unmatched. The germline gives CDR1 MNHEY, CDR2 SMNVEV (reference sequence). The CDR3 length is 14 residues.

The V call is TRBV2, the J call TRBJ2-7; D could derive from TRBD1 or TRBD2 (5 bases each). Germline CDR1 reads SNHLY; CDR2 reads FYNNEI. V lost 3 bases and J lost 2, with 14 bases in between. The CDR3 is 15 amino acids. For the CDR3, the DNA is TGTGCCAGCAGTGAGCTGGGGGAACAGGCCTACGAGCAGTACTTC. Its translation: CASSELGEQAYEQYF. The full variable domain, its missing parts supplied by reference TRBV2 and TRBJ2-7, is EPEVTQTPSHQVTQMGQEVILRCVPISNHLYFYWYRQILGQKVEFLVSFYNNEISEKSEIFDDQFSVERPDGSNFTLKIRSTKLEDSAMYFCASSELGEQAYEQYFGPGTRLTVT.

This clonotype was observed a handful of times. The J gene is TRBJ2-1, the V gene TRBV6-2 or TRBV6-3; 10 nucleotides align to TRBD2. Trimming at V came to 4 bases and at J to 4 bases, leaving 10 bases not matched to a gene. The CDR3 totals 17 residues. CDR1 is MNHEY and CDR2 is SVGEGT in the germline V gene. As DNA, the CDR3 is TGTGCCAGCAGTTTCCTTCAAGGACTAGCGGTTTACAATGAGCAGTTCTTC. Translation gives CASSFLQGLAVYNEQFF.

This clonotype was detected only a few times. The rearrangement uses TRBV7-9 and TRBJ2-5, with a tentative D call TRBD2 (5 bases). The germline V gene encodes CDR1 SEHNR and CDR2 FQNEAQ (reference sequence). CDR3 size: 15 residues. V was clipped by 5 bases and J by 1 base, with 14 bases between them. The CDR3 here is CASSGVDGIQETQYF. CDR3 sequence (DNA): TGTGCCAGCAGCGGGGTGGACGGGATCCAAGAGACCCAGTACTTC.

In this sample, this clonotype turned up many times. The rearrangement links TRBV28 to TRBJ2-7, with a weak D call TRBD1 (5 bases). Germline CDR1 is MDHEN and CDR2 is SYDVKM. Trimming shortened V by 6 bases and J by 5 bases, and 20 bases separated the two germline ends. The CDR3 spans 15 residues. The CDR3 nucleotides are TGTGCCAGCAGCCAAGACCGGGCCTCCAGGGACGAGCAGTACTTC. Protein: CASSQDRASRDEQYF.

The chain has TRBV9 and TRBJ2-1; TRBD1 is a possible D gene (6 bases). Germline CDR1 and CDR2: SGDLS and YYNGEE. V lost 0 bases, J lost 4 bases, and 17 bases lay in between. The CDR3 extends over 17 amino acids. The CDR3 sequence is CASSVGVQGPLYNEQFF. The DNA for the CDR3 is TGTGCCAGCAGCGTAGGTGTCCAGGGGCCCCTATACAATGAGCAGTTCTTC.

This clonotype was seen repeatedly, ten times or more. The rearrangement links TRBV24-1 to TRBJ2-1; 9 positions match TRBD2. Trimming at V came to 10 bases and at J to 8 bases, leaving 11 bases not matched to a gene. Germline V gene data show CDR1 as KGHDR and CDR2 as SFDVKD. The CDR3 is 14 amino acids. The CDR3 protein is CATALREGWDEQFF. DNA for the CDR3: TGTGCCACAGCCCTGCGGGAGGGATGGGATGAGCAGTTCTTC.

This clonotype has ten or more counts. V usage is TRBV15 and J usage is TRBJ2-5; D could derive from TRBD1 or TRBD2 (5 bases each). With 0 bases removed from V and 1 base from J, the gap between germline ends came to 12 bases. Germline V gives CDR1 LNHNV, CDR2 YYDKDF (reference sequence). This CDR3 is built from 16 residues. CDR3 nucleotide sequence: TGTGCCACCAGCAGAGAAAAAGGGACGATCCAAGAGACCCAGTACTTC. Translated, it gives CATSREKGTIQETQYF.

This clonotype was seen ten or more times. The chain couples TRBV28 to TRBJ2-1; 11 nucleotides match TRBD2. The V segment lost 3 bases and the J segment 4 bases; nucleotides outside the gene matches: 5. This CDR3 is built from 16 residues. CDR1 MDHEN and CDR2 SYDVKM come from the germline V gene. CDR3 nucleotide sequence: TGTGCCAGCAGTTTGTATAGCGGGGGGGTTTACAATGAGCAGTTCTTC. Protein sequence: CASSLYSGGVYNEQFF. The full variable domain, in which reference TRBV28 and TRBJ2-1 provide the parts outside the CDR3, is DVKVTQSSRYLVKRTGEKVFLECVQDMDHENMFWYRQDPGLGLRLIYFSYDVKMKEKGDIPEGYSVSREKKERFSLILESASTNQTSMYLCASSLYSGGVYNEQFFGPGTRLTVL.

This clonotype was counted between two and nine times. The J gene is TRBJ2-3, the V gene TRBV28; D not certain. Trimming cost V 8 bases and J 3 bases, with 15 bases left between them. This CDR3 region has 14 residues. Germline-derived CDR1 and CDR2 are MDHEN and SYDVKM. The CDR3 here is CASGRIVGTDTQYF. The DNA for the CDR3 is TGTGCCAGCGGTCGTATCGTAGGAACAGATACGCAGTATTTT.

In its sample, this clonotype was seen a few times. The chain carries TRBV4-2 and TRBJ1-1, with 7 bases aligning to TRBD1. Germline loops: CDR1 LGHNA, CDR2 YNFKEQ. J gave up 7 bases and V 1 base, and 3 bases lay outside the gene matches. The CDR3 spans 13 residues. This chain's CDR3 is CASSQGQGDEAFF. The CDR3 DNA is TGTGCCAGCAGCCAAGGACAGGGAGATGAAGCTTTCTTT.

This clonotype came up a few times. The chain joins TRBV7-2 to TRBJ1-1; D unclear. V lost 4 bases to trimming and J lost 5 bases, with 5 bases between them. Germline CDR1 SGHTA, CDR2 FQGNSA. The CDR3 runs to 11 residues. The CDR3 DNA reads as TGTGCCAGCAGCTACCGGACTGAAGCTTTCTTT. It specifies CASSYRTEAFF.

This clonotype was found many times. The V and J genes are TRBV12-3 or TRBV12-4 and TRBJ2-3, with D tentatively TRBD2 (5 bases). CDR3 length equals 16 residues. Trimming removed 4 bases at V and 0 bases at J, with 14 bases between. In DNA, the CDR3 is TGTGCCAGCAGTTCTACAGCGGACTCTAGCACAGATACGCAGTATTTT. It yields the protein CASSSTADSSTDTQYF.

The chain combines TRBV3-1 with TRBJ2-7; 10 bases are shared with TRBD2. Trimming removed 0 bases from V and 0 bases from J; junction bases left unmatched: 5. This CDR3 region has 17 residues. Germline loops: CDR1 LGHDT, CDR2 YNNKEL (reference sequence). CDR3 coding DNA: TGTGCCAGCAGCCAAGAACTAGCGGGATGGGGCTCCTACGAGCAGTACTTC. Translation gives CASSQELAGWGSYEQYF.